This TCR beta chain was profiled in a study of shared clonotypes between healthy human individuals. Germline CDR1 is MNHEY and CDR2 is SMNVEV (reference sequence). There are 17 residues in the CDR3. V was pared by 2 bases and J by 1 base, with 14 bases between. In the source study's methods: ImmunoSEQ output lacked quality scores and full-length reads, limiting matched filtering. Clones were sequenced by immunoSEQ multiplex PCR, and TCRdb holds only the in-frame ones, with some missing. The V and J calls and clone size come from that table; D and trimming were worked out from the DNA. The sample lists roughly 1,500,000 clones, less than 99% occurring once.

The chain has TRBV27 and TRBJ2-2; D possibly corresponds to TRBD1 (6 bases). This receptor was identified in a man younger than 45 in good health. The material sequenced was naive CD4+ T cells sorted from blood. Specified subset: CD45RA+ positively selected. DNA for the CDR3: TGTGCCAGCAGTTTAGTAGGGACAAACAAGAACACCGGGGAGCTGTTTTTT. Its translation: CASSLVGTNKNTGELFF.